Listed below are T cell receptor beta chains from one sample, sequenced in a study of T cell repertoires in cytomegalovirus infection. TCRdb re-called the reads with MiXCR, one entry per CDR3 protein. The repertoire holds tens of thousands of distinct CDR3 sequences, with approximately 43% as singletons. No cognate antigen is known for these TCRs. Sequenced here: CD8+ T cells from cultured PBMCs, sampled from culture after CMV antigen stimulation. The receptor source for this set is a human donor in good health (CMV status not recorded). Some clones in this sample may be carry-over from other donors' samples. Each CDR3 is given without its conserved first and last residue. Size tells how often a clone was seen (once, few, many) or the class of an expanded clone, and some rows leave it out.

V: TRBV7-2; length: 13; size: -; J: TRBJ2-7; CDR3: ASSSPFDRAGEQY
V: TRBV12-3/TRBV12-4; length: 14; size: -; J: TRBJ1-2; CDR3: ASSLDRDGDNYGYT
V: TRBV9; length: 13; size: few; J: TRBJ2-1; CDR3: ASSVVSKTYNEQF
V: TRBV7-7; length: 11; size: -; J: TRBJ1-1; CDR3: ASSQTRGTEAF
V: TRBV29-1; length: 11; size: once; J: TRBJ1-2; CDR3: SVEEGLSDGYT
V: TRBV4-2; length: 13; size: -; J: TRBJ2-5; CDR3: ASSQDSGGTLIRY
V: TRBV7-6; length: 11; size: once; J: TRBJ2-1; CDR3: ASSPPSDNEQF
V: TRBV27; length: 12; size: -; J: TRBJ1-2; CDR3: ASSLAGRFHGYT
V: TRBV7-8; length: 11; size: -; J: TRBJ2-7; CDR3: ASSFSGIYEQY
V: TRBV6-1; length: 15; size: -; J: TRBJ2-7; CDR3: ASSEAGSGIFSYEQY
V: TRBV7-8; length: 13; size: -; J: TRBJ2-4; CDR3: ASSLDGAGMNIQY
V: TRBV15; length: 13; size: once; J: TRBJ2-3; CDR3: ATSREGGGTDTQY
V: TRBV6-1; length: 9; size: few; J: TRBJ2-2; CDR3: ASRDTGELF
V: TRBV30; length: 12; size: -; J: TRBJ2-1; CDR3: AWDVGSSYNEQF
V: TRBV27; length: 14; size: few; J: TRBJ1-5; CDR3: ASSLSRSAGSQPQH
V: TRBV6-8; length: 11; size: few; J: TRBJ2-1; CDR3: ASSKTSGSEQF
V: TRBV7-6; length: 12; size: few; J: TRBJ2-3; CDR3: ASSPAGPTDTQY
V: TRBV5-1; length: 17; size: few; J: TRBJ2-1; CDR3: ASSLTTGGTDTSYNEQF
V: TRBV7-9; length: 14; size: few; J: TRBJ2-3; CDR3: ASSLFSGSRTDTQY
V: TRBV27; length: 10; size: -; J: TRBJ2-7; CDR3: ASRGLAREQY
V: TRBV27; length: 11; size: -; J: TRBJ2-3; CDR3: ASRGGGTDTQY
V: TRBV7-9; length: 13; size: few; J: TRBJ2-5; CDR3: ASSLASGYAETQY
V: TRBV4-1; length: 9; size: few; J: TRBJ2-1; CDR3: ASRAGTETF
V: TRBV7-9; length: 13; size: -; J: TRBJ2-1; CDR3: ASSLFQSSYNEQF
V: TRBV6-7; length: 15; size: -; J: TRBJ1-2; CDR3: ASSYQGQPEANYGYT
V: TRBV19; length: 11; size: few; J: TRBJ2-1; CDR3: ASKSGLNNEQF
V: TRBV19; length: 16; size: -; J: TRBJ2-2; CDR3: ASSIKLLAGAWTGELF
V: TRBV6-1; length: 14; size: -; J: TRBJ2-3; CDR3: ASSYIASGGTDTQY
V: TRBV7-4; length: 11; size: -; J: TRBJ2-7; CDR3: ASSTTASYEQY
V: TRBV7-6; length: 11; size: -; J: TRBJ2-1; CDR3: ASSALTYNEQF
V: TRBV7-9; length: 13; size: -; J: TRBJ2-7; CDR3: ASSPRDSKWYEQY
V: TRBV5-8; length: 13; size: -; J: TRBJ2-1; CDR3: ASSFGDYWYNEQF
V: TRBV7-6; length: 10; size: -; J: TRBJ1-1; CDR3: ASSFDGTEAF
V: TRBV27; length: 11; size: -; J: TRBJ2-1; CDR3: ASSPSTGREQF
V: TRBV7-2; length: 13; size: few; J: TRBJ2-7; CDR3: ASSDPGLAPYEQY
V: TRBV7-9; length: 14; size: -; J: TRBJ2-1; CDR3: ASSSRVPGSGNEQF
V: TRBV27; length: 11; size: -; J: TRBJ1-3; CDR3: ASSLGAGNTIY
V: TRBV7-6; length: 11; size: -; J: TRBJ2-7; CDR3: ASSLEQGSEQY
V: TRBV18; length: 14; size: few; J: TRBJ2-1; CDR3: ASSPPTYQTYNEQF
V: TRBV11-2; length: 13; size: -; J: TRBJ1-1; CDR3: ASSLSTGMNTEAF
V: TRBV29-1; length: 11; size: -; J: TRBJ2-7; CDR3: SVEDGTSYEQY
V: TRBV7-3; length: 11; size: few; J: TRBJ2-1; CDR3: ASSPLDSNEQF
V: TRBV7-9; length: 12; size: once; J: TRBJ2-7; CDR3: ASSLAGPGYEQY
V: TRBV7-6; length: 11; size: -; J: TRBJ2-1; CDR3: ASSHLDRDEQF
V: TRBV7-6; length: 15; size: -; J: TRBJ2-5; CDR3: ASSYTREGVSRETQY
V: TRBV12-3/TRBV12-4; length: 13; size: -; J: TRBJ1-2; CDR3: ASSFWVGGGQGYT
V: TRBV9; length: 16; size: once; J: TRBJ2-1; CDR3: ASSPSGASGSFYNEQF
V: TRBV20-1; length: 13; size: -; J: TRBJ2-1; CDR3: SAALLAGAYNEQF
V: TRBV6-6; length: 13; size: few; J: TRBJ1-1; CDR3: ASSYSSFEGTEAF
V: TRBV11-2; length: 9; size: few; J: TRBJ1-3; CDR3: ASLAGNTIY
V: TRBV19; length: 14; size: -; J: TRBJ2-7; CDR3: ASSVLRDRANYEQY
V: TRBV4-1; length: 13; size: -; J: TRBJ2-5; CDR3: ASSQQDRIQETQY
V: TRBV24-1; length: 12; size: -; J: TRBJ1-5; CDR3: ATSDSDSNQPQH